What follows are 22 T cell receptor beta chains derived from one specimen sequenced in a study of cytomegalovirus exposure and HLA in healthy donors (dated by TCRdb to between 2016 and 2019). The library was produced with the immunoSEQ multiplex PCR assay. For the multiplex PCR, a mixture combining 60 forward primers for TCR Vbeta segments and 13 reverse primers for TCR Jbeta segments was used. TCRdb stores this immuneACCESS table with in-frame sequences only. Part of the clones is absent; in the studies checked, under half of the shortfall reflects unresolved V genes, and no reason is known for the rest. This sample has about 200,000 clones in its table, and almost 80% of those were observed once. The ten largest make up roughly 1.9% of the sample. The sequencing sample was made of PBMCs. These receptors were taken from a man aged 18 to 29 in good health and CMV-seronegative.

V usage is TRBV6-1 and J usage is TRBJ1-2, with TRBD1 identical over 8 bases. Unmatched junction bases numbered 11, after V lost 4 bases and J lost 4 bases. This CDR3 spans 16 amino acids. Looked up from germline, CDR1 is MNHNS and CDR2 is SASEGT. The CDR3 coding sequence is TGTGCCAGCAGTGCCGTCCCCAGGGGGCAAGGCTATGGCTACACCTTC. This encodes CASSAVPRGQGYGYTF.

The J gene is TRBJ2-7, the V gene TRBV7-9, with 7 positions matching TRBD2. CDR3 length: 18 amino acids. CDR1 is SEHNR and CDR2 is FQNEAQ in the germline V gene (reference sequence). V was clipped by 8 bases and J by 0 bases; unmatched bases: 19. CDR3 protein: CASYPLGLAEFSSYEQYF. The CDR3 region has the DNA TGTGCCAGCTACCCCCTGGGGCTAGCGGAGTTTAGCTCCTACGAGCAGTACTTC.

The V and J genes are TRBV30 and TRBJ2-3; 7 bases line up with TRBD2. Germline assignment: CDR1 GTSNPN and CDR2 SVGIG (reference sequence). The CDR3 covers 15 residues. V dropped 4 bases and J dropped 2; count of bases not matched to a gene: 9. CDR3 DNA sequence: TGTGCCTGGACGCGACTAGCCTCTTTCACAGATACGCAGTATTTT. Translated, it gives CAWTRLASFTDTQYF.

The chain combines TRBV6-6 with TRBJ2-5; D is unresolved. CDR1 and CDR2 from the germline V gene are MNHNY and SVGAGI (reference sequence). The CDR3 extends over 13 amino acids. Trimming removed 2 bases from V and 3 bases from J, with 7 bases in between. The CDR3 DNA reads as TGTGCCAGCAGTTACAGAGTTAAAGAGACCCAGTACTTC. This sequence encodes CASSYRVKETQYF.

The chain joins TRBV7-8 to TRBJ1-1; the D gene is possibly TRBD1 (5 bases). Germline assignment: CDR1 SGHVS and CDR2 FQNEAQ. This CDR3 has 16 amino acids. V lost 2 bases to trimming and J lost 1 base, with 14 bases between them. The CDR3 coding sequence is TGTGCCAGCAGCTTAACCGCCACCCAGGGGAACACTGAAGCTTTCTTT. This sequence encodes CASSLTATQGNTEAFF.

The chain links TRBV6-4 to TRBJ1-5, with a tentative D call TRBD1 (5 bases). V dropped 3 bases and J dropped 8 bases, with 14 bases sitting between them. This CDR3 has 14 residues. Germline CDR1 and CDR2: MRHNA and SNTAGT. The CDR3, as DNA: TGTGCCAGCAGTGAGTCGGAGGGGCAAGAGCCCCAGCATTTT. Protein sequence: CASSESEGQEPQHF.

The chain combines TRBV5-8 with TRBJ2-7; 11 bases fit TRBD2. The V and J ends lost 0 bases and 4 bases, in that order; junction bases with no gene match: 3. Germline values: CDR1 SGHTS, CDR2 YDEGEE. The CDR3 has 15 residues. In DNA form, the CDR3 reads TGTGCCAGCAGCTTGGGACTAGCGGGAAGATACGAGCAGTACTTC. Translated: CASSLGLAGRYEQYF.

Of note for this clone: The sample holds other DNA sequences that translate to the same CDR3. The rearrangement uses TRBV6-5 and TRBJ2-7; 9 nucleotides agree with TRBD1. The ends lost 0 bases at V and 2 bases at J; junction bases unmatched: 2. The germline V gene has CDR1 MNHEY and CDR2 SVGAGI. This CDR3 spans 15 amino acids. DNA for the CDR3: TGTGCCAGCAGTTACTCGGGGACAGGGACCTACGAGCAGTACTTC. Amino acid sequence: CASSYSGTGTYEQYF.

CDR3 sequence reads: CASSLGQSLETQYF. In DNA form, the CDR3 reads TGCGCCAGCAGCTTGGGACAGAGCTTAGAGACCCAGTACTTC. The chain combines TRBV5-1 with TRBJ2-5; D perhaps matches TRBD1 (5 bases). The CDR3 is 14 residues long. Germline CDR1 SGHRS, CDR2 YFSETQ. V gave up 0 bases and J gave up 4 bases, with 10 bases separating them. Combining the CDR3 with reference TRBV5-1 and TRBJ2-5 gives the whole variable domain KAGVTQTPRYLIKTRGQQVTLSCSPISGHRSVSWYQQTPGQGLQFLFEYFSETQRNKGNFPGRFSGRQFSNSRSEMNVSTLELGDSALYLCASSLGQSLETQYFGPGTRLLVL.

The V gene is TRBV29-1, the J gene TRBJ2-7, with D maybe TRBD1 (5 bases). Looked up from germline, CDR1 is SQVTM and CDR2 is ANQGSEA. Trimming took 5 bases from V and 5 from J, leaving 13 bases between them. This CDR3 has 12 amino acids. CDR3 DNA: TGCAGCGTTCGCAGGGCCCGGAACGAGCAGTACTTC. Its translation is CSVRRARNEQYF.

This clone occurred once. This sequence joins TRBV15 and TRBJ1-1, with 9 bases matching TRBD1. The CDR3 totals 14 residues. Germline values: CDR1 LNHNV, CDR2 YYDKDF (reference sequence). Losses at the gene ends were 5 bases for V and 1 base for J; bases not matched to a gene: 2. CDR3 bases: TGTGCCACCAGCCCGGACAGGGGGAACACTGAAGCTTTCTTT. It codes for CATSPDRGNTEAFF.

This sequence joins TRBV7-2 and TRBJ2-7; maybe TRBD2 (5 bases). V shed 7 bases and J shed 2 bases, with 15 bases lying between them. This CDR3 has 14 amino acids. The germline CDR1 and CDR2 sequences are SGHTA and FQGNSA. CDR3 protein: CASTLSGGTYEQYF. The CDR3, as DNA: TGTGCCAGCACTTTGAGCGGTGGAACCTACGAGCAGTACTTC.

This clone was observed a handful of times. This rearrangement joins TRBV6-1 to TRBJ2-3; D is possibly TRBD1 (6 bases). In germline, CDR1 is MNHNS, CDR2 SASEGT. Trimming took off 4 bases at V and 1 base at J, with 9 bases between the two ends. This CDR3 spans 14 amino acids. CDR3 residues: CASSVNRGTDTQYF. The CDR3 DNA follows: TGTGCCAGCAGTGTTAACAGGGGCACAGATACGCAGTATTTT.

The gene calls are TRBV7-2 and TRBJ2-7, with no clear D. The germline V gene has CDR1 SGHTA and CDR2 FQGNSA. Trimming left V 1 base short and J 0 bases short, with 4 bases between. The CDR3 runs to 13 residues. CDR3: CASSLDSSYEQYF. DNA for the CDR3: TGTGCCAGCAGCTTAGACAGCTCCTACGAGCAGTACTTC.

The V gene is TRBV9, the J gene TRBJ1-6; no definite D call. Per the germline V gene, CDR1 is SGDLS and CDR2 is YYNGEE. Trimming took off 5 bases at V and 0 bases at J, with 12 bases between the two ends. The CDR3 is made up of 16 amino acids. In DNA form, the CDR3 reads TGTGCCAGCAGGGCCTCCGCCGACTCCTATAATTCACCCCTCCACTTT. It translates to CASRASADSYNSPLHF.

This rearrangement joins TRBV4-1 to TRBJ2-3; 10 bases line up with TRBD2. Germline V gene sequence: CDR1 MGHRA, CDR2 YSYEKL. J was trimmed by 1 base and V by 5 bases; bases with no gene match: 9. The CDR3 covers 17 residues. The CDR3 bases are TGCGCCAGCAGCTATTCAACCGGGACTAGCGGCACAGATACGCAGTATTTT. Its protein product is CASSYSTGTSGTDTQYF.

The chain combines TRBV28 with TRBJ2-4; 9 bases align to TRBD1. The J segment lost 0 bases and the V segment lost 2 bases, leaving 23 bases of the junction unmatched. The CDR3 runs 23 residues. Germline loops: CDR1 MDHEN, CDR2 SYDVKM. CDR3 nucleotide sequence: TGTGCCAGCAGTTTAACTCAGGGAAACTACGGGACAGGGATCCGGCTAGCCAAAAACATTCAGTACTTC. This encodes CASSLTQGNYGTGIRLAKNIQYF. Using reference TRBV28 and TRBJ2-4 for the parts outside the CDR3, the full variable domain is DVKVTQSSRYLVKRTGEKVFLECVQDMDHENMFWYRQDPGLGLRLIYFSYDVKMKEKGDIPEGYSVSREKKERFSLILESASTNQTSMYLCASSLTQGNYGTGIRLAKNIQYFGAGTRLSVL.

V gene TRBV30 combines with J gene TRBJ2-2; 10 nucleotides line up with TRBD1. Germline V gene lookup returns CDR1 GTSNPN and CDR2 SVGIG (reference sequence). CDR3 length: 16 residues. V trimming: 5 bases; J trimming: 5 bases; junction bases outside the gene matches: 11. In DNA form, the CDR3 reads TGTGCCTGGCAGGACAGGGGGAAATTAGTAACCGGGGAGCTGTTTTTT. Protein product: CAWQDRGKLVTGELFF.

J is TRBJ1-1 and V is TRBV6-1, with D uncertain. The CDR3 consists of 14 residues. Trimming stripped 8 bases from V and 0 bases from J, with 13 bases between. The germline V gene has CDR1 MNHNS and CDR2 SASEGT. The DNA of the CDR3 is TGTGCCAGCCGAGAGGGCCTCATGAACACTGAAGCTTTCTTT. Its translation is CASREGLMNTEAFF.

This clone has just one count. The rearrangement uses TRBV10-3 and TRBJ1-1; 8 nucleotides match TRBD1. The CDR3 is 14 residues long. Germline CDR1 reads ENHRY; CDR2 reads SYGVKD. The V and J ends lost 5 bases and 4 bases, in that order; junction bases with no gene match: 6. CDR3 nucleotides: TGTGCCATCAGTAGCAGGGGGCTGGGCACTGAAGCTTTCTTT. It specifies CAISSRGLGTEAFF.

The chain links TRBV4-1 to TRBJ2-2; unclear D gene. Germline V gene sequence: CDR1 MGHRA, CDR2 YSYEKL. V was cut by 0 bases and J by 7 bases, with 12 bases left in between. The CDR3 is 15 residues long. CDR3 DNA sequence: TGCGCCAGCAGCCAAGACGACTTACCCAGCGGGGAGCTGTTTTTT. The encoded protein is CASSQDDLPSGELFF.

The chain has TRBV11-2 and TRBJ1-2, with TRBD1 as a possible D gene (5 bases). This CDR3 region has 15 residues. The V end lost 1 base, the J end lost 4 bases, and 13 bases lay between the germline ends. In germline, CDR1 is SGHAT, CDR2 FQNNGV. CDR3 amino acids: CASSLVPGVRYGYTF. DNA of the CDR3: TGTGCCAGCAGCTTAGTCCCGGGGGTGCGCTATGGCTACACCTTC. Full variable domain (missing parts from reference TRBV11-2 and TRBJ1-2): EAGVAQSPRYKIIEKRQSVAFWCNPISGHATLYWYQQILGQGPKLLIQFQNNGVVDDSQLPKDRFSAERLKGVDSTLKIQPAKLEDSAVYLCASSLVPGVRYGYTFGSGTRLTVV.